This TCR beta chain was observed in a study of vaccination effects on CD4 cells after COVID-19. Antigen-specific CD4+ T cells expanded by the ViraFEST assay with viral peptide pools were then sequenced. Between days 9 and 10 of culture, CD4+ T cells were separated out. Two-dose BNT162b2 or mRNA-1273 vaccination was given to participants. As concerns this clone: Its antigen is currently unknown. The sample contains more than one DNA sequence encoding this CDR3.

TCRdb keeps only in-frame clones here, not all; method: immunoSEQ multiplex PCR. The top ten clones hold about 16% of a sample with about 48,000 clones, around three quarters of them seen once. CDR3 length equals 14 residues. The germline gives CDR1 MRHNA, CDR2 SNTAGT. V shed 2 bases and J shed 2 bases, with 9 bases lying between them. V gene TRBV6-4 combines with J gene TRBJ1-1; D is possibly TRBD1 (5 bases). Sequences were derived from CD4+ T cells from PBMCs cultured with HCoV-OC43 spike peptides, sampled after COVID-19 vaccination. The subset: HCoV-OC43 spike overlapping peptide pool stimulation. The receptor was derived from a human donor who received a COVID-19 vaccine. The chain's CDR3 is CASSDTDRNTEAFF. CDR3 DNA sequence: TGTGCCAGCAGTGACACCGACAGAAACACTGAAGCTTTCTTT.